One sample yielded the 27 T cell receptor beta chains listed below, sequenced in a study of CD8 T cells in Susac syndrome. An input of about 0.5 to 1 ug of RNA was subjected to reverse transcription using random hexamers. MiXCR, run by TCRdb on the immunoSEQ multiplex PCR reads, gives a single entry per CDR3 protein. The sample lists a few hundred thousand distinct CDR3 sequences, approximately 89% occurring once. Sequenced material: CD8+ T cells from PBMCs. Receptors were obtained from a human donor with multiple sclerosis.

Comments on this clonotype: A junction boundary mismatches the germline segment, possibly from a read error. The chain couples TRBV13 to TRBJ2-1, with 7 bases lining up with TRBD2. This CDR3 comprises 16 residues. Germline V gene lookup returns CDR1 PRHDT and CDR2 FYEKMQ (reference sequence). The CDR3 reads CASSPPGLGDFNEQLF. The CDR3 DNA sequence: TGTGCCAGCAGCCCTCCCGGACTAGGGGATTTTAATGAGCAGCTCTTC. The full variable domain, rest sourced from reference TRBV13 and TRBJ2-1, is AAGVIQSPRHLIKEKRETATLKCYPIPRHDTVYWYQQGPGQDPQFLISFYEKMQSDKGSIPDRFSAQQFSDYHSELNMSSLELGDSALYFCASSPPGLGDFNEQLFGPGTRLTVL.

This clonotype has a handful of counts. V gene TRBV6-4 combines with J gene TRBJ2-1, with a tentative D call TRBD2 (6 bases). Trimming cost V 0 bases and J 0 bases, with 6 bases left between them. The CDR3 is made up of 15 amino acids. The germline V gene has CDR1 MRHNA and CDR2 SNTAGT. CDR3 coding DNA: TGTGCCAGCAGTGACTCAGCGGGCTCCTACAATGAGCAGTTCTTC. Encoded protein: CASSDSAGSYNEQFF.

The V gene is TRBV24-1, the J gene TRBJ2-3; D gene ambiguous. V was clipped by 2 bases and J by 1 base, with 9 bases between them. Germline CDR1 is KGHDR and CDR2 is SFDVKD. The CDR3 spans 15 residues. CDR3 sequence reads: CATSDSSGRTDTQYF. The CDR3 DNA is TGTGCCACCAGTGATTCCTCAGGCCGCACAGATACGCAGTATTTT.

This chain connects TRBV29-1 to TRBJ2-3; 11 bases are a match to TRBD2. With V trimmed by 3 bases and J by 4 bases, 0 bases remained unmatched. Germline V gene lookup returns CDR1 SQVTM and CDR2 ANQGSEA. The CDR3 is 13 amino acids. The CDR3 DNA follows: TGCAGCGTTGAGGGACTAGCGGCAGATACGCAGTATTTT. This codes for CSVEGLAADTQYF.

J is TRBJ2-6 and V is TRBV11-2, with TRBD2 matching over 8 bases. After removal of 5 bases from V and 0 bases from J, the junction contained 24 bases not matched to a gene. The CDR3 covers 23 residues. CDR1 and CDR2 (germline): SGHAT, FQNNGV. CDR3 loop: CASSPGRIAGLPSPFSGANVLTF. CDR3 sequence (DNA): TGTGCCAGCAGCCCCGGAAGGATAGCGGGGCTGCCGTCACCTTTCTCTGGGGCCAACGTCCTGACTTTC.

The rearrangement links TRBV20-1 to TRBJ2-7; D is uncertain. Germline lookup yields CDR1 DFQATT and CDR2 SNEGSKA (reference sequence). Between the trimmed V and J ends, which lost 3 bases and 5 bases, there was a span of 14 bases. This CDR3 has 13 amino acids. CDR3 DNA sequence: TGCAGTGCTAGCCTCGGAACCCTGGACGAGCAGTACTTC. It specifies CSASLGTLDEQYF.

The chain carries TRBV14 and TRBJ2-7, with a weak D call TRBD2 (5 bases). The CDR3 totals 16 residues. V dropped 4 bases and J dropped 4 bases, with 20 bases sitting between them. In germline, CDR1 is SGHDN, CDR2 FVKESK. CDR3 coding DNA: TGTGCCAGCAGCCCGGGCGGGTCCTTGGAGTTGTACGAGCAGTACTTC. Protein: CASSPGGSLELYEQYF.

V gene TRBV27 combines with J gene TRBJ1-5, with D hard to call. This CDR3 is built from 14 residues. V was trimmed by 6 bases and J by 3 bases, leaving 12 bases between them. From germline, CDR1 is MNHEY and CDR2 SMNVEV (reference sequence). The CDR3 loop is CASRFAGYNQPQHF. CDR3 in DNA: TGTGCCAGCAGATTCGCGGGGTACAATCAGCCCCAGCATTTT.

The chain has TRBV7-2 and TRBJ1-1; no reliable D call. CDR3 length: 13 amino acids. Trimming took 2 bases from V and 3 from J, leaving 7 bases between them. Germline V CDR1 and CDR2: SGHTA, FQGNSA. The CDR3 spells CASSLYGHTEAFF. CDR3 DNA sequence: TGTGCCAGCAGCTTATATGGACACACTGAAGCTTTCTTT.

This chain links TRBV4-2 with TRBJ2-1; weak D call: TRBD2 (5 bases). With 3 bases removed from V and 11 bases from J, the gap between germline ends came to 8 bases. The CDR3 runs 11 residues. Germline-derived CDR1 and CDR2 are LGHNA and YNFKEQ. The CDR3 sequence: CASSHGVKQFF. In DNA form, the CDR3 reads TGTGCCAGCAGCCACGGGGTCAAGCAGTTCTTC.

A note on this clonotype: The conserved final phenylalanine or tryptophan is absent from the CDR3, which likely points to a read error. The V call is TRBV24-1, the J call TRBJ2-1; D is uncertain. Germline V gene sequence: CDR1 KGHDR, CDR2 SFDVKD. Deletions cut 2 bases from V and 5 bases from J, with 3 bases between. There are 12 residues in the CDR3. The CDR3 is CATSDSNNEQFL. The CDR3 coding sequence is TGTGCCACCAGTGATTCTAACAATGAGCAGTTCCTC.

This chain connects TRBV25-1 to TRBJ1-2; D is undetermined. The germline V and J ends were trimmed by 4 bases and 4 bases, with 10 bases remaining between them. CDR1 and CDR2 (germline): MGHDK, SYGVNS. CDR3 length equals 13 residues. Written as DNA, the CDR3 is TGTGCCAGCAGTGGGGCGGAAATCTATGGCTACACCTTC. Its translation is CASSGAEIYGYTF.

V gene TRBV30 combines with J gene TRBJ2-1; D is uncertain. V was cut by 4 bases and J by 2 bases, with 15 bases left in between. The CDR3 sequence is 15 residues long. Germline CDR1 is GTSNPN and CDR2 is SVGIG (reference sequence). The CDR3 region is CAWMVLPGAYNEQFF. CDR3 nucleotides: TGTGCCTGGATGGTCCTTCCTGGGGCCTACAATGAGCAGTTCTTC. Complete variable domain (other parts from reference TRBV30 and TRBJ2-1): SQTIHQWPATLVQPVGSPLSLECTVEGTSNPNLYWYRQAAGRGLQLLFYSVGIGQISSEVPQNLSASRPQDRQFILSSKKLLLSDSGFYLCAWMVLPGAYNEQFFGPGTRLTVL.

V gene TRBV11-1 combines with J gene TRBJ2-1, with 7 bases that match TRBD2. CDR3 length equals 15 residues. V dropped 6 bases and J dropped 4; count of bases not matched to a gene: 9. Germline V gives CDR1 SGHAT, CDR2 FQDESV (reference sequence). CDR3 nucleotide sequence: TGTGCCAGCAGTCCGCAAGGGCGGGGGTACAATGAGCAGTTCTTC. The encoded protein is CASSPQGRGYNEQFF.

The rearrangement links TRBV7-8 to TRBJ1-6, with 7 bases lining up with TRBD1. CDR1 is SGHVS and CDR2 is FQNEAQ in the germline V gene. The V and J ends lost 3 bases and 6 bases, in that order; junction bases with no gene match: 14. The CDR3 loop spans 18 amino acids. DNA of the CDR3: TGTGCCAGCAGCTTCTTCCCGAAACCGGAGGGGGCTAATTCACCCCTCCACTTT. Translation gives CASSFFPKPEGANSPLHF.

The chain couples TRBV28 to TRBJ2-3; D ambiguous. The CDR3 totals 16 residues. Trimming shortened V by 7 bases and J by 0 bases, and 17 bases separated the two germline ends. The germline V gene has CDR1 MDHEN and CDR2 SYDVKM. The CDR3 region has the DNA TGTGCCAGCATGCCCAGAGGCCAACTAAGCACAGATACGCAGTATTTT. Residues: CASMPRGQLSTDTQYF. The whole variable domain, filled in from reference TRBV28 and TRBJ2-3, reads DVKVTQSSRYLVKRTGEKVFLECVQDMDHENMFWYRQDPGLGLRLIYFSYDVKMKEKGDIPEGYSVSREKKERFSLILESASTNQTSMYLCASMPRGQLSTDTQYFGPGTRLTVL.

This rearrangement joins TRBV4-1 to TRBJ2-2, with no clear D. Germline CDR1 is MGHRA and CDR2 is YSYEKL. The CDR3 length is 15 residues. The V gene lost 1 base and the J gene lost 1 base, with 7 bases spanning the gap. For the CDR3, the DNA is TGCGCCAGCAGCCAAGTACGTCTGAACACCGGGGAGCTGTTTTTT. Translating it yields CASSQVRLNTGELFF.

The V call is TRBV12-3 or TRBV12-4, the J call TRBJ2-3; 7 bases map to TRBD1. V gave up 6 bases and J gave up 2 bases; unmatched junction bases: 8. This CDR3 contains 15 residues. CDR3 DNA sequence: TGTGCCAGCAGGCCCGGGACAGTTAACACAGATACGCAGTATTTT. Translated, it gives CASRPGTVNTDTQYF.

The chain uses TRBV5-5 and TRBJ2-7, with D unclear. Germline CDR1 is SGHKS and CDR2 is YYEKEE (reference sequence). Trimming removed 0 bases from V and 2 bases from J, with 12 bases in between. The CDR3 loop spans 15 amino acids. The DNA for the CDR3 is TGTGCCAGCAGCTTGGCCCTAGGGCGTACCTACGAGCAGTACTTC. Amino acid sequence: CASSLALGRTYEQYF.

This chain joins TRBV28 and TRBJ2-1; maybe TRBD2 (5 bases). CDR1 MDHEN and CDR2 SYDVKM come from the germline V gene. V was pared by 3 bases and J by 4 bases, with 10 bases between. The CDR3 spans 14 residues. The chain's CDR3 is CASSFDGKYNEQFF. The CDR3 bases are TGTGCCAGCAGTTTCGACGGGAAGTACAATGAGCAGTTCTTC.

The chain uses TRBV5-1 and TRBJ2-4; 8 positions agree with TRBD2. In germline, CDR1 is SGHRS, CDR2 YFSETQ. The CDR3 spans 14 residues. V lost 3 bases, J lost 7 bases, and 6 bases stayed unmatched. The CDR3 nucleotides are TGCGCCAGCAGCTCAACGGGAGGGTGGAACATTCAGTACTTC. Protein product: CASSSTGGWNIQYF.

The chain has TRBV20-1 and TRBJ2-1; 7 bases agree with TRBD2. The CDR3 loop spans 15 amino acids. J lost 3 bases, V lost 0 bases, and 5 bases had no gene match. Germline-derived CDR1 and CDR2 are DFQATT and SNEGSKA (reference sequence). The CDR3 region is CSARDRLAVYNEQFF. For the CDR3, the DNA is TGCAGTGCTAGAGATCGACTAGCAGTCTACAATGAGCAGTTCTTC.

V and J are TRBV3-1 and TRBJ1-2; 8 bases line up with TRBD1. This CDR3 has 15 residues. Germline V gene data show CDR1 as LGHDT and CDR2 as YNNKEL (reference sequence). The junction had 7 bases not matched to a gene; V was cut back by 3 bases and J by 4 bases. The CDR3 sequence: CASSHPGQGFYGYTF. The DNA for the CDR3 is TGTGCCAGCAGCCATCCCGGACAGGGCTTCTATGGCTACACCTTC.

The CDR3 DNA sequence: TGTGCCAGCAGCACCTCGAGGCAGGGAGAAGGGACTGAAGCTTTCTTT. It specifies CASSTSRQGEGTEAFF. The chain has TRBV21-1 and TRBJ1-1; no DNA check was done on the table's D call, TRBD1. TRBV21-1 is marked as a pseudogene. This CDR3 is built from 16 residues.

The V gene is TRBV28, the J gene TRBJ1-5; TRBD1 matches 7 bases. The CDR3 totals 14 residues. Germline V gives CDR1 MDHEN, CDR2 SYDVKM. V shed 6 bases, J shed 5 bases, and the junction held 7 bases outside the gene matches. The CDR3 nucleotides read TGTGCCAGCAGAGGCAGGGGGGACGATCAGCCCCAGCATTTT. This gives the protein CASRGRGDDQPQHF. Based on the CDR3 plus reference TRBV28 and TRBJ1-5, the full variable domain is DVKVTQSSRYLVKRTGEKVFLECVQDMDHENMFWYRQDPGLGLRLIYFSYDVKMKEKGDIPEGYSVSREKKERFSLILESASTNQTSMYLCASRGRGDDQPQHFGDGTRLSIL.

V usage is TRBV27 and J usage is TRBJ2-3, with a tentative D call TRBD1 (6 bases). The CDR3 is 15 residues long. Trimming took off 1 base at V and 0 bases at J, with 8 bases between the two ends. Germline values: CDR1 MNHEY, CDR2 SMNVEV (reference sequence). The CDR3 nucleotides are TGTGCCAGCAGTTTATGGGACACAAGCACAGATACGCAGTATTTT. It translates to CASSLWDTSTDTQYF.

The chain links TRBV7-9 to TRBJ2-3; TRBD2 agrees at 7 bases. The J segment lost 3 bases and the V segment lost 1 base, leaving 10 bases of the junction unmatched. CDR1 is SEHNR, CDR2 FQNEAQ, per germline (reference sequence). This CDR3 is built from 17 residues. The CDR3 here is CASSLVGSAGVTDTQYF. The CDR3 DNA is TGTGCCAGCAGCTTAGTAGGCAGTGCGGGAGTTACAGATACGCAGTATTTT.